A single sample gave rise to the 14 T cell receptor beta chains below, sequenced in a study of memory B cells and T cells in multiple sclerosis. These receptors have no known antigen. After stimulus-free culture, autoproliferating CFSE-dim and non-proliferating CFSE-high T cells were sequenced separately. Pooled replicate wells came from approximately 5x10^7 CFSE-labeled PBMCs cultured 7 days without stimulus. Only in-frame clones appear in the TCRdb table, and some are missing; sequencing was by immunoSEQ multiplex PCR. This sample has 30,000 or so clones, with 86% found just once. Sequenced material: PBMCs from blood kept in culture. The receptors originated from a human donor with multiple sclerosis.

The chain carries TRBV29-1 and TRBJ2-3; 7 positions match TRBD1. The trim removed 4 bases at V and 2 bases at J, leaving 12 bases unmatched. Germline-derived CDR1 and CDR2 are SQVTM and ANQGSEA. There are 16 residues in the CDR3. The CDR3 DNA reads as TGCAGCGTTGGAGCCCATGGGGACAGAGACACAGATACGCAGTATTTT. Its translation: CSVGAHGDRDTDTQYF.

The CDR3 nucleotides read TGTGCCAGCAGCCTCCCCCCGGGCCCCTACAATGAGCAGTTCTTC. Encoded protein: CASSLPPGPYNEQFF. The chain employs TRBV9 and TRBJ2-1; D uncertain. Trimming took off 4 bases at V and 2 bases at J, with 13 bases between the two ends. Germline CDR1 SGDLS, CDR2 YYNGEE. This CDR3 has 15 residues.

The chain carries TRBV6-1 and TRBJ2-7, with 7 bases identical to TRBD1. CDR3 length equals 15 residues. V lost 6 bases, J lost 1 base, and 9 bases stayed unmatched. CDR1 and CDR2 (germline): MNHNS, SASEGT. The CDR3: CASSAATGWSYEQYF. CDR3 DNA sequence: TGTGCCAGCAGCGCCGCGACAGGGTGGTCCTACGAGCAGTACTTC.

The chain links TRBV6-5 to TRBJ2-1; 10 positions match TRBD1. CDR3 length: 15 amino acids. Germline CDR1 is MNHEY and CDR2 is SVGAGI. V gave up 6 bases and J gave up 6 bases; unmatched junction bases: 8. CDR3 region: CASSPGQGVVNEQFF. Written as DNA, the CDR3 is TGTGCCAGCAGCCCTGGACAGGGGGTAGTCAATGAGCAGTTCTTC.

The chain is built from TRBV9 and TRBJ2-1; 11 nucleotides align to TRBD2. This CDR3 has 15 residues. V lost 5 bases and J lost 10; bases outside the gene matches: 11. CDR1 is SGDLS and CDR2 is YYNGEE in the germline V gene. The DNA for the CDR3 is TGTGCCAGCAGGGGGGTTAGCGGGAGGGCCGACGAGCAGTTCTTC. It specifies CASRGVSGRADEQFF. The full variable domain, rest sourced from reference TRBV9 and TRBJ2-1, is DSGVTQTPKHLITATGQRVTLRCSPRSGDLSVYWYQQSLDQGLQFLIQYYNGEERAKGNILERFSAQQFPDLHSELNLSSLELGDSALYFCASRGVSGRADEQFFGPGTRLTVL.

This chain joins TRBV10-2 and TRBJ2-3; 11 nucleotides align to TRBD2. The germline gives CDR1 WSHSY, CDR2 SAAADI. This CDR3 has 15 amino acids. Unmatched junction bases numbered 3, after V lost 7 bases and J lost 0 bases. CDR3 coding DNA: TGCGCCAGCAACTTAGCGGGAGGGAGCACAGATACGCAGTATTTT. Protein: CASNLAGGSTDTQYF.

The gene calls are TRBV29-1 and TRBJ1-1; D is unclear. Germline V CDR1 and CDR2: SQVTM, ANQGSEA. This CDR3 has 12 residues. V was trimmed by 5 bases and J by 2 bases, leaving 9 bases between them. The CDR3 sequence: CSVKPRNTEAFF. CDR3 coding DNA: TGCAGCGTTAAACCCCGAAACACTGAAGCTTTCTTT.

The rearrangement joins TRBV27 to TRBJ1-1; TRBD1 agrees at 7 bases. The CDR3 runs to 15 residues. Germline CDR1 and CDR2: MNHEY and SMNVEV (reference sequence). V lost 7 bases, J lost 10 bases, and 18 bases stayed unmatched. The CDR3 DNA reads TGTGCCAGCACCCCCTGGGGGACCGACAGGGAGGGAGCTTTCTTT. This translates into CASTPWGTDREGAFF.

This chain links TRBV15 with TRBJ2-7, with 9 bases that match TRBD1. This CDR3 is built from 15 residues. The V segment lost 1 base and the J segment 5 bases; nucleotides outside the gene matches: 6. Germline CDR1 is LNHNV and CDR2 is YYDKDF (reference sequence). The CDR3 is CATSRVGTGRNEQYF. The CDR3 region has the DNA TGTGCCACCAGCAGAGTGGGGACAGGGAGGAACGAGCAGTACTTC.

V gene TRBV5-1 combines with J gene TRBJ2-7; TRBD2 matches 10 bases. Germline V lookup: CDR1 SGHRS, CDR2 YFSETQ. J lost 1 base, V lost 3 bases, and 1 base had no gene match. This CDR3 has 14 residues. The CDR3 loop reads CASSWTSGSYEQYF. The CDR3 DNA sequence: TGCGCCAGCAGCTGGACTAGCGGTTCCTACGAGCAGTACTTC.

This chain uses TRBV6-1 with TRBJ2-3; D unresolved. Germline V gene sequence: CDR1 MNHNS, CDR2 SASEGT. V was cut by 7 bases and J by 0 bases, with 14 bases left in between. This CDR3 is 15 amino acids long. The CDR3 region is CASMLKRQSTDTQYF. CDR3 DNA sequence: TGTGCCAGCATGCTAAAACGTCAGAGCACAGATACGCAGTATTTT.

The V call is TRBV6-6, the J call TRBJ2-2; 8 positions agree with TRBD2. The CDR3 covers 16 residues. The V gene end was trimmed by 6 bases and the J gene end by 6 bases; junction bases not matched to a gene: 12. CDR1 MNHNY and CDR2 SVGAGI come from the germline V gene (reference sequence). CDR3 protein: CASSSGGPGGPGELFF. CDR3 nucleotides: TGTGCCAGCAGCTCGGGGGGGCCCGGGGGGCCCGGGGAGCTGTTTTTT.

This rearrangement joins TRBV27 to TRBJ2-1; possible D gene TRBD1, 6 bases. CDR3 length: 18 amino acids. V lost 3 bases to trimming and J lost 4 bases, with 22 bases between them. Germline values: CDR1 MNHEY, CDR2 SMNVEV (reference sequence). CDR3 amino acids: CASSLGAGRPISYNEQFF. As DNA, the CDR3 is TGTGCCAGCAGTTTGGGGGCAGGGCGGCCTATTTCTTACAATGAGCAGTTCTTC.

The chain carries TRBV5-1 and TRBJ1-1; 8 nucleotides match TRBD1. Losses at the gene ends were 4 bases for V and 1 base for J; bases not matched to a gene: 3. Germline V CDR1 and CDR2: SGHRS, YFSETQ. The CDR3 is 14 amino acids. CDR3 amino acids: CASSRGTGNTEAFF. DNA for the CDR3: TGCGCCAGCAGCCGGGGGACAGGGAACACTGAAGCTTTCTTT.